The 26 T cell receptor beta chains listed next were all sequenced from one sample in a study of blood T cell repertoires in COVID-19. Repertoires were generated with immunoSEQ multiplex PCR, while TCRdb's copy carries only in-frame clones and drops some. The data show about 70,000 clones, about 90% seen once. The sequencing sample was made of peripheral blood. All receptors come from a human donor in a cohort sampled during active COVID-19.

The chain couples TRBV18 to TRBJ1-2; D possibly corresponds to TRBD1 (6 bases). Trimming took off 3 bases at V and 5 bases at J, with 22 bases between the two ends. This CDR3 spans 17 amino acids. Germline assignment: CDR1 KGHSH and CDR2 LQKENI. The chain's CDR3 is CASSPAGSGDVLYGYTF. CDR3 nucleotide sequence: TGTGCCAGCTCACCGGCGGGCTCAGGGGACGTCCTTTATGGCTACACCTTC. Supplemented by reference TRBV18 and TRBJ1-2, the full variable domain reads NAGVMQNPRHLVRRRGQEARLRCSPMKGHSHVYWYRQLPEEGLKFMVYLQKENIIDESGMPKERFSAEFPKEGPSILRIQQVVRGDSAAYFCASSPAGSGDVLYGYTFGSGTRLTVV.

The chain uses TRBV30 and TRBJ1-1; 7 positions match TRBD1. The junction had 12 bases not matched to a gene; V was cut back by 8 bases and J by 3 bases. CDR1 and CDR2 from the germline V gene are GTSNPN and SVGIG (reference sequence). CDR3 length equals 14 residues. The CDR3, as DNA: TGTGCCGGAACAGGGGAGTCAGGGTACACTGAAGCTTTCTTT. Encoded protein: CAGTGESGYTEAFF.

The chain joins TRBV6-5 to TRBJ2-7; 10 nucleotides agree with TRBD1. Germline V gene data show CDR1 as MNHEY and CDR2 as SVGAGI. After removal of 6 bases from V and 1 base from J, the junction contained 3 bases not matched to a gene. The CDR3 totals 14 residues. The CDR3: CASRGQGTSYEQYF. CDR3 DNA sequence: TGTGCCAGCAGGGGACAGGGGACTTCCTACGAGCAGTACTTC.

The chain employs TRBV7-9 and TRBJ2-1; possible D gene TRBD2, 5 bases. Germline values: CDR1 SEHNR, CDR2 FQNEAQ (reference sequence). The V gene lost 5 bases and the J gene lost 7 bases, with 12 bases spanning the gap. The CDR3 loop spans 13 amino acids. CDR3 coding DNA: TGTGCCAGCAGCCCCCCCGGGGAGAATGAGCAGTTCTTC. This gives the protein CASSPPGENEQFF. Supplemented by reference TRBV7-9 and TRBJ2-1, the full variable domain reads DTGVSQNPRHKITKRGQNVTFRCDPISEHNRLYWYRQTLGQGPEFLTYFQNEAQLEKSRLLSDRFSAERPKGSFSTLEIQRTEQGDSAMYLCASSPPGENEQFFGPGTRLTVL.

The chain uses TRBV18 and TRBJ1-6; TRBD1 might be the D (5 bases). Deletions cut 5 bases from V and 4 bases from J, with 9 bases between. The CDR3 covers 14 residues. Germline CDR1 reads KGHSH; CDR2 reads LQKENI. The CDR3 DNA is TGTGCCAGCTCAATACAGGATTATAATTCACCCCTCCACTTT. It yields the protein CASSIQDYNSPLHF.

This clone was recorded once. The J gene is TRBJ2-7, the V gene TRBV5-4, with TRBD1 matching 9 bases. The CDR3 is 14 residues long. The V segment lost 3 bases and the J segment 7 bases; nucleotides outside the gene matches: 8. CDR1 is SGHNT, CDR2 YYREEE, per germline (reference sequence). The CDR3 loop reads CASSYWDRVVEQYF. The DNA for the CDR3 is TGTGCCAGCAGCTACTGGGACAGGGTTGTTGAGCAGTACTTC.

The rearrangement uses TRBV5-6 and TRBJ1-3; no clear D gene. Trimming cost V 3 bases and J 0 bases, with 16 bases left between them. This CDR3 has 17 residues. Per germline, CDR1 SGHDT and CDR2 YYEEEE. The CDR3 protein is CASSSLAVQNSGNTIYF. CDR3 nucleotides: TGTGCCAGCAGCTCCCTGGCAGTGCAAAACTCTGGAAACACCATATATTTT.

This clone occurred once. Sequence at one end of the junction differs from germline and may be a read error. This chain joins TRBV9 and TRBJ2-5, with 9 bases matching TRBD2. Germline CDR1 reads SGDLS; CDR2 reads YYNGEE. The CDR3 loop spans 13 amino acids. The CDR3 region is CASSAGGEETQYF. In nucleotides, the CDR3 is TGCGCCAGCAGCGCGGGGGGGGAGGAGACCCAGTACTTC.

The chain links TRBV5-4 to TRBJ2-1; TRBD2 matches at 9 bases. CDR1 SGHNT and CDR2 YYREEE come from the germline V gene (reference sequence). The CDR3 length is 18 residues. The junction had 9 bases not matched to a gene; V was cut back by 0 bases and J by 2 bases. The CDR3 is CASSLGSAGGTPYNEQFF. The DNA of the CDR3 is TGTGCCAGCAGCTTGGGGTCCGCGGGGGGGACCCCCTACAATGAGCAGTTCTTC.

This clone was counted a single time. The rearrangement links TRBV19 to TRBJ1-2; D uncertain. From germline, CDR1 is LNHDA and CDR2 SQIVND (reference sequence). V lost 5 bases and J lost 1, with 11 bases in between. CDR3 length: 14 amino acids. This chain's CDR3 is CASSYKQVNYGYTF. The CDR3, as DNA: TGTGCCAGTAGTTACAAACAAGTTAACTATGGCTACACCTTC.

CDR3 region: CASSRTGQGRYTF. The DNA for the CDR3 is TGTGCCAGCAGCCGAACGGGACAGGGTCGCTACACCTTC. The chain is built from TRBV11-2 and TRBJ1-2, with 9 bases lining up with TRBD1. Germline V CDR1 and CDR2: SGHAT, FQNNGV. The CDR3 is made up of 13 amino acids. Trimming removed 5 bases from V and 9 bases from J; junction bases left unmatched: 7.

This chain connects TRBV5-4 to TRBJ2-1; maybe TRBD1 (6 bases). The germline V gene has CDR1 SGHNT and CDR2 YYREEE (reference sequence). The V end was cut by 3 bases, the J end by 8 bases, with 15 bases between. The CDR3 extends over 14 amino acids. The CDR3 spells CASSSGAGLYEQFF. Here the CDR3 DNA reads TGTGCCAGCAGCTCAGGGGCCGGATTGTATGAGCAGTTCTTC.

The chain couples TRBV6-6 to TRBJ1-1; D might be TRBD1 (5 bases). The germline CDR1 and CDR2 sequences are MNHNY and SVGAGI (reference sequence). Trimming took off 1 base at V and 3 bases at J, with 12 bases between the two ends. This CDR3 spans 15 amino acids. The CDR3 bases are TGTGCCAGCAGTTACTTGAGGCAGGGTGACACTGAAGCTTTCTTT. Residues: CASSYLRQGDTEAFF.

In DNA form, the CDR3 reads TGCGCCAGCGGGAGGGGTGGGTATGAGCAGTTCTTC. Translated: CASGRGGYEQFF. V usage is TRBV10-1 and J usage is TRBJ2-1, with 7 bases that match TRBD2. The CDR3 is 12 amino acids. CDR1 and CDR2 (germline): WNHNN, SYGVQD (reference sequence). The V and J ends lost 8 bases and 8 bases, in that order; junction bases with no gene match: 6.

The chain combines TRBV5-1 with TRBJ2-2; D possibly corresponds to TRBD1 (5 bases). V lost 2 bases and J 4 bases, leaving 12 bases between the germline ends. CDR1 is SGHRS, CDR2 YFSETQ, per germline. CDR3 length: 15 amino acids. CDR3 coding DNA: TGCGCCAGCAGCTTAGCGACAGAATCCACCGGGGAGCTGTTTTTT. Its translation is CASSLATESTGELFF.

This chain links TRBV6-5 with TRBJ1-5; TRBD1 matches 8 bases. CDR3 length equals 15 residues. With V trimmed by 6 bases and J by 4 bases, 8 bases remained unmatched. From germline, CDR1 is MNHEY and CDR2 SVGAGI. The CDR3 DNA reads TGTGCCAGCAGGGCACGACAGGGGTATAATCAGCCCCAGCATTTT. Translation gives CASRARQGYNQPQHF.

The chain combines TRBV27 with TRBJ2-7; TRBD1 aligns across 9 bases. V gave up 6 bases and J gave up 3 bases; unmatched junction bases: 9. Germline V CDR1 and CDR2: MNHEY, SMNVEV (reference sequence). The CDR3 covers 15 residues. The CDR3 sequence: CASRAPGQGFYEQYF. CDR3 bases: TGTGCCAGCAGGGCACCGGGACAGGGTTTCTACGAGCAGTACTTC.

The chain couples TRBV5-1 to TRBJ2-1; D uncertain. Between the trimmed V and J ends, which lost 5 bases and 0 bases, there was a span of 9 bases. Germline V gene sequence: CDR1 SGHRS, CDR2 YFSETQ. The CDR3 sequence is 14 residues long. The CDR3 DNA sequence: TGCGCCAGCAGTAAACAGAGCTCCTACAATGAGCAGTTCTTC. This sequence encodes CASSKQSSYNEQFF.

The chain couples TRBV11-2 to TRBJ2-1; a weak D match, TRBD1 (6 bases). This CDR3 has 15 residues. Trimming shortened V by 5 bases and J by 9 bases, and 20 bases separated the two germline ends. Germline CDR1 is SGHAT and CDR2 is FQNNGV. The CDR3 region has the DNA TGTGCCAGCAGCGGGGATGGTGTCAGGGGCGGTGAGCAGTTCTTC. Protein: CASSGDGVRGGEQFF. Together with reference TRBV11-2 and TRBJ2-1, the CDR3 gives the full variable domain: EAGVAQSPRYKIIEKRQSVAFWCNPISGHATLYWYQQILGQGPKLLIQFQNNGVVDDSQLPKDRFSAERLKGVDSTLKIQPAKLEDSAVYLCASSGDGVRGGEQFFGPGTRLTVL.

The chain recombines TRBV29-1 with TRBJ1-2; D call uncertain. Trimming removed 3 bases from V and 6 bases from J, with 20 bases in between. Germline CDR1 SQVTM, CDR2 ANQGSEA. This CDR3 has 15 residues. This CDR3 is CSVERIGGRRDGYTF. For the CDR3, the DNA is TGCAGCGTTGAGAGGATCGGCGGGCGGCGCGATGGCTACACCTTC. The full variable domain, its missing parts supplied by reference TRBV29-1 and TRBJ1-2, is SAVISQKPSRDICQRGTSLTIQCQVDSQVTMMFWYRQQPGQSLTLIATANQGSEATYESGFVIDKFPISRPNLTFSTLTVSNMSPEDSSIYLCSVERIGGRRDGYTFGSGTRLTVV.

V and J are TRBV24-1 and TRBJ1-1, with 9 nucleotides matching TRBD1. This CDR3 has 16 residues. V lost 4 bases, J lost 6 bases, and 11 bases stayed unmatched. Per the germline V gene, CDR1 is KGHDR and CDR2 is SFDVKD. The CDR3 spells CATSDPQGTGGPEAFF. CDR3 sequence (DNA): TGTGCCACCAGTGACCCTCAAGGAACAGGGGGCCCTGAAGCTTTCTTT.

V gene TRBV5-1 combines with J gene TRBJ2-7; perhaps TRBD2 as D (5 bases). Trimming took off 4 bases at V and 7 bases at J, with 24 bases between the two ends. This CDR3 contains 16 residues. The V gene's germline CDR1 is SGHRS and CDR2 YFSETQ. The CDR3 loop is CASSSSPSVQRREQYF. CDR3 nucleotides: TGCGCCAGCAGCAGTTCTCCGTCCGTTCAGAGGAGGGAGCAGTACTTC.

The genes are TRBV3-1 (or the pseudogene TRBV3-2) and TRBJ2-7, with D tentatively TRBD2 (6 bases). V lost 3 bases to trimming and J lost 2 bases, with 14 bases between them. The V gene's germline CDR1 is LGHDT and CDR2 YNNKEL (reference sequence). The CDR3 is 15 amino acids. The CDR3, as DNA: TGTGCCAGCAGCCAGGCTCCCCGACTAGCCTACGAGCAGTACTTC. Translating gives CASSQAPRLAYEQYF.

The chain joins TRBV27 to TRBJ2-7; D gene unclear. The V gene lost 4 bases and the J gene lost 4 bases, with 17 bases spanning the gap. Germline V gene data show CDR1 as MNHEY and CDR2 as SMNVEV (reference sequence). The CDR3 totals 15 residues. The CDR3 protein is CASSWQARDLYEQYF. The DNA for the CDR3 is TGTGCCAGCAGTTGGCAGGCCCGAGACCTGTACGAGCAGTACTTC.

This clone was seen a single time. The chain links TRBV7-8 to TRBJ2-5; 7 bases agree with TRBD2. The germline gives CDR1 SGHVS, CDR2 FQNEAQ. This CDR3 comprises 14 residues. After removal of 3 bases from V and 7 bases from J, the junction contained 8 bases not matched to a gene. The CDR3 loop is CASSLGYGGRTQYF. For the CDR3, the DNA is TGTGCCAGCAGCTTGGGGTACGGCGGGAGGACCCAGTACTTC.

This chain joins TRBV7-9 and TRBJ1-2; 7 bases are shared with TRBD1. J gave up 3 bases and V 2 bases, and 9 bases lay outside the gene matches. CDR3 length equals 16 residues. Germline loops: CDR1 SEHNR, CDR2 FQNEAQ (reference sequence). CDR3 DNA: TGTGCCAGCAGCTTATTGGGACGGGACAGCTACTATGGCTACACCTTC. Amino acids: CASSLLGRDSYYGYTF.